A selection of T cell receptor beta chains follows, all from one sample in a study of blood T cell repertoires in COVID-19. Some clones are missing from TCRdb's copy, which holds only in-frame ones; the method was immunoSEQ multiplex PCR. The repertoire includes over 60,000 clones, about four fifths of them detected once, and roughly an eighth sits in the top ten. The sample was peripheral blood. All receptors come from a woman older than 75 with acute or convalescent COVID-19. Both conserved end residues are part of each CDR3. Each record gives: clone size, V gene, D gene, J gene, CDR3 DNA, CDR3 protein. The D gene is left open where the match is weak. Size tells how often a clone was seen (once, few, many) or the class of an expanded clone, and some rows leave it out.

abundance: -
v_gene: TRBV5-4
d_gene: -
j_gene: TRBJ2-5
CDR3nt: TGTGCCAGCACCGACCCCCGGGGGGAGACCCAGTACTTC
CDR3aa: CASTDPRGETQYF

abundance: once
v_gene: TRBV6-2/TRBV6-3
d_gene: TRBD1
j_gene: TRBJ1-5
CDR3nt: TGTGCCAGCAGTTACGGGACAGGGGAAATTGGCAATCAGCCCCAGCATTTT
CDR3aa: CASSYGTGEIGNQPQHF

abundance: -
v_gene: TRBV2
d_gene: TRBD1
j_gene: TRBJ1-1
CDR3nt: TGTGCCAGCAGTGGGGGACAGGGCACTGAAGCTTTCTTT
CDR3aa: CASSGGQGTEAFF

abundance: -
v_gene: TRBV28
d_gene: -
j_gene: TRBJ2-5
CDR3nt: TGTGCCAGCAGTCTCCCCGGCCAGGCAATGGACTTC
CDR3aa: CASSLPGQAMDF

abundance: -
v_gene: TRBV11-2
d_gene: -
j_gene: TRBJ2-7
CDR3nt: TGTGCCAGCAGTGGACGGGGCTCCTACGAGCAGTACTTC
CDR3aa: CASSGRGSYEQYF

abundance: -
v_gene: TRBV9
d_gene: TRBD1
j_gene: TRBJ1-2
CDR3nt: TGTGCCAGCAGCACCCGAGGGACAGGGGGCCTATATGGCTACACCTTC
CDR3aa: CASSTRGTGGLYGYTF

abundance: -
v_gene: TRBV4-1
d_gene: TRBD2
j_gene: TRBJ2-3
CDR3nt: TGCGCCAGCAGCCAAGATCAGGGCGGGAGGACGGATACGCAGTATTTT
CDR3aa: CASSQDQGGRTDTQYF

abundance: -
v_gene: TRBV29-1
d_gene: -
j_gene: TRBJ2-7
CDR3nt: TGCAGCGTTGAAGTGGCACAGACCTACGAGCAGTACTTC
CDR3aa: CSVEVAQTYEQYF

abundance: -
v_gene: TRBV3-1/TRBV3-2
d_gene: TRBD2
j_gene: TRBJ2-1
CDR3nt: TGTGCCAGCAGCCCTGGACTAGCGGGACTCAATGAGCAGTTCTTC
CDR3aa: CASSPGLAGLNEQFF

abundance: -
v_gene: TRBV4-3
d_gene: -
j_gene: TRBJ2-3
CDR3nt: TGCGCCAGCAGCCAGCTTTACAGGACAGATACGCAGTATTTT
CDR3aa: CASSQLYRTDTQYF

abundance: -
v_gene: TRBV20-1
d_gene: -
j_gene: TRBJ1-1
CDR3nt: TGCAGTGCTTCCGACATCACTGAAGCTTTCTTT
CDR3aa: CSASDITEAFF

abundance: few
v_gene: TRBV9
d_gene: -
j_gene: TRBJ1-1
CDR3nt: TGTGCCAGCAGCGTAGCTGCCCAGGGCAGCACTGAAGCTTTCTTT
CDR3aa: CASSVAAQGSTEAFF

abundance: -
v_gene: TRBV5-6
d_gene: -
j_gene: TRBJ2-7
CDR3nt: TGTGCCAGCACCTCGTCGCCCTTAGAGGTCTACGAGCAGTACTTC
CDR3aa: CASTSSPLEVYEQYF

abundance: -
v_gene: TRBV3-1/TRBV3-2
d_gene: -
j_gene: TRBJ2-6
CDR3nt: TGTGCCAGCAGCCGCCACGTCAGAGCGGACGTCTCTGGGGCCAACGTCCTGACTTTC
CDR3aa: CASSRHVRADVSGANVLTF

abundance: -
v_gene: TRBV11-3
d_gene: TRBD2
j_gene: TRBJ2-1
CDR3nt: TGTGCCAGCAGCCCGACTAGCGGGAGTACCTACAATGAGCAGTTCTTC
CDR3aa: CASSPTSGSTYNEQFF

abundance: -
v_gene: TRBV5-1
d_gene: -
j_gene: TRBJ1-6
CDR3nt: TGCGCCAGCAGCATCGGGGTCGGTAATTCACCCCTCCACTTT
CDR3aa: CASSIGVGNSPLHF

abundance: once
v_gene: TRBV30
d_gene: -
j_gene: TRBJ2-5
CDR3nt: TGTGCCTGGAGCAAGCGCGGGGTTACCAAGAGGACCCAGTACTTC
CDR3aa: CAWSKRGVTKRTQYF

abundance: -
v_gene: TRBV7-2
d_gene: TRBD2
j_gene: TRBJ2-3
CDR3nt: TGTGCCAGCAGCAGAACTAGCGGTACGCAGTATTTT
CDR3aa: CASSRTSGTQYF

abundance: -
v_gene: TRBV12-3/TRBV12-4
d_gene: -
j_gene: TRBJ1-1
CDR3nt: TGTGCCAGCAGTCGAGAGAGCACTGAAGCTTTCTTT
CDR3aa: CASSRESTEAFF

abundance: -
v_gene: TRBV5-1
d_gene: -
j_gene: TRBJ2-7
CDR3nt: TGCGCCAGCAGCACGAGGACTTCCTCCTACGAGCAGTACTTC
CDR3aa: CASSTRTSSYEQYF

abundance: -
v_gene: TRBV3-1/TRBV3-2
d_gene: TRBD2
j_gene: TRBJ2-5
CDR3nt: TGTGCCAGCAGCCGACCACTAGCGGGAGGCGGTGAGACCCAGTACTTC
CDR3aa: CASSRPLAGGGETQYF

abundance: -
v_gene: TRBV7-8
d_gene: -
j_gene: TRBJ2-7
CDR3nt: TGTGCCAGCAGCTTAGTCCAGGGTGCGCACGAGCAGTACTTC
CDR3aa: CASSLVQGAHEQYF

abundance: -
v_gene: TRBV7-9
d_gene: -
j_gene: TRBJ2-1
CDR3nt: TGTGCCAGCAGCTTAGGAGGACTAATCTATGAGCAGTTCTTC
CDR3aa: CASSLGGLIYEQFF

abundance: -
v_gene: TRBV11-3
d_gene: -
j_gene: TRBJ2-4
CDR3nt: TGTGCCAGCAGCTTAGAGGGTCAAGCTAGAGGGACCAAAAACATTCAGTACTTC
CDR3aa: CASSLEGQARGTKNIQYF

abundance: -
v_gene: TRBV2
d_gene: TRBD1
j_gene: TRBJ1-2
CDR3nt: TGTGCCAGCAGACAGGGGGTTCCATCTGGCTACACCTTC
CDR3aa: CASRQGVPSGYTF

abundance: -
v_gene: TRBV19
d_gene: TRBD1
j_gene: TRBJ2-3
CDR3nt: TGTGCCAGTAGTAACCCGGGACAGGCGAGAACAGATACGCAGTATTTT
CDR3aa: CASSNPGQARTDTQYF

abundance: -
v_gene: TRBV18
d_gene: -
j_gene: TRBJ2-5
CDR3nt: TGTGCCAGCTCACTTGGACAGAACCAAGAGACCCAGTACTTC
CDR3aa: CASSLGQNQETQYF

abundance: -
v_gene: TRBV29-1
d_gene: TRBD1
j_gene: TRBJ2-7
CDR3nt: TGCAGCGTTTCGTCGGGACAGGGGAGCGAGCAGTACTTC
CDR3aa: CSVSSGQGSEQYF

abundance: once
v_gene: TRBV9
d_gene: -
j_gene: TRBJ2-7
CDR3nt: TGTGCCAGCAGCGTAGACGGGAGAGGGTACGAGCAGTACTTC
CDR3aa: CASSVDGRGYEQYF

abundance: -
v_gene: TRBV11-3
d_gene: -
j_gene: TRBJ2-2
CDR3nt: TGTGCCAGCAGCTTATATGGGAGCGGTTCGAACACCGGGGAGCTGTTTTTT
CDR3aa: CASSLYGSGSNTGELFF

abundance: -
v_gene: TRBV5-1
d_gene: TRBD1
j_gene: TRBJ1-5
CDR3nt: TGCGCCAGCAGCCTCGACAGGGGAGGTCAGCCCCAGCATTTT
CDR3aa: CASSLDRGGQPQHF

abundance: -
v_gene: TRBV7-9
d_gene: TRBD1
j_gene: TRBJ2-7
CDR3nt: TGTGCCAGCAGCCTCACAGGGGGCCTGCACAGGGAGCAGTACTTC
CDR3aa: CASSLTGGLHREQYF

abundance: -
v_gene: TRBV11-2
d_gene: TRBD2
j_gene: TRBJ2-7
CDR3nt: TGTGCCAGCAGCTTAGTTCCCGGGACTAGCGGGACCTACGAGCAGTACTTC
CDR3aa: CASSLVPGTSGTYEQYF

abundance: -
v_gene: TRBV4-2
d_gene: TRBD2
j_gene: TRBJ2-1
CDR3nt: TGTGCCAGCAGCCAGGCCCCGGGAGGGTCCTACAATGAGCAGTTCTTC
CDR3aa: CASSQAPGGSYNEQFF

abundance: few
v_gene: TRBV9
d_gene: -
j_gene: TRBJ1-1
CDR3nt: TGTGCCAGCAGCTCCCGAGGTCCGGGCACTGAAGCTTTCTTT
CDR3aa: CASSSRGPGTEAFF

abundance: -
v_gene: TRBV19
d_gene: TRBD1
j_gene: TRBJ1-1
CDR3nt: TGTGCCAGTAGTACCCTAGGACAGGGGTGGGTCACTGAAGCTTTCTTT
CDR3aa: CASSTLGQGWVTEAFF

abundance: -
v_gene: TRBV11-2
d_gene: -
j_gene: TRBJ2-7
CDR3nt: TGTGCCAGCAGCTTGTACAGATACTACGAGCAGTACTTC
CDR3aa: CASSLYRYYEQYF

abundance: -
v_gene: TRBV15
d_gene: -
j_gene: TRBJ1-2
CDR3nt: TGTGCCACCAGCAGACAGAAAAACTATGGCTACACCTTC
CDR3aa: CATSRQKNYGYTF

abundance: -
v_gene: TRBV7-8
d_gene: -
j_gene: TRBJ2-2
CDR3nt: TGTGCCAGCAGCTTAGTGGCAGGGCTGAACACCGGGGAGCTGTTTTTT
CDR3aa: CASSLVAGLNTGELFF

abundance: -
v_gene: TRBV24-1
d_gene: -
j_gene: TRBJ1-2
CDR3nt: TGTGCCACCAGCCCCCGGACAGACTATGGCTACACCTTC
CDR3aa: CATSPRTDYGYTF

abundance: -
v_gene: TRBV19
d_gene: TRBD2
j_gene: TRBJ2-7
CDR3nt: TGTGCCAGTAGTCAGGGACTAGCGGGAGCCTACGAGCAGTACTTC
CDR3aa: CASSQGLAGAYEQYF

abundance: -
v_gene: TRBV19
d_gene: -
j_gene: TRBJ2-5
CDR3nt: TGTGCCAGTAGTGCCAATCTCCGGAGGGAGACCCAGTACTTC
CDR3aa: CASSANLRRETQYF

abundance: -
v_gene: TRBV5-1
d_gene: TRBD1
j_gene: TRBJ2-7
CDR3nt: TGCGCCAGCAGCTTTACCACGGGACAGAGCTACGAGCAGTACTTC
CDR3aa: CASSFTTGQSYEQYF